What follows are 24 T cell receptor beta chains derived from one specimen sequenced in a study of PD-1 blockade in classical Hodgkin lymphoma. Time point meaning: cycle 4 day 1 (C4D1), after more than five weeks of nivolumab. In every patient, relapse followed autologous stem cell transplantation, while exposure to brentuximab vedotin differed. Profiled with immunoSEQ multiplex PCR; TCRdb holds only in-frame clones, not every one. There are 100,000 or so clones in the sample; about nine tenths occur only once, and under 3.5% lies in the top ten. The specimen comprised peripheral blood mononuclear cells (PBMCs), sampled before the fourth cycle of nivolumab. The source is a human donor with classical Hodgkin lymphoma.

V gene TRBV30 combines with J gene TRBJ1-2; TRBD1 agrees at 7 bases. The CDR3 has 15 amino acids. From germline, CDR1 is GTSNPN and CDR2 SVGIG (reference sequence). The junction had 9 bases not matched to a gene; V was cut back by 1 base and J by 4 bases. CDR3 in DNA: TGTGCCTGGAGTGCGGGGACAGCTTTATCCTATGGCTACACCTTC. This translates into CAWSAGTALSYGYTF.

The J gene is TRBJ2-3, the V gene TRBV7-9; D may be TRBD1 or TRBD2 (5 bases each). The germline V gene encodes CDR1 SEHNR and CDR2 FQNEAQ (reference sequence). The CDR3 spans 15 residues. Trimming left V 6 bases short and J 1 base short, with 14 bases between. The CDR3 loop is CASRPGRGRTDTQYF. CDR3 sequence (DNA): TGTGCCAGCAGACCGGGCCGGGGCCGCACAGATACGCAGTATTTT. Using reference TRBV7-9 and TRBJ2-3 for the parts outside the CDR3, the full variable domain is DTGVSQNPRHKITKRGQNVTFRCDPISEHNRLYWYRQTLGQGPEFLTYFQNEAQLEKSRLLSDRFSAERPKGSFSTLEIQRTEQGDSAMYLCASRPGRGRTDTQYFGPGTRLTVL.

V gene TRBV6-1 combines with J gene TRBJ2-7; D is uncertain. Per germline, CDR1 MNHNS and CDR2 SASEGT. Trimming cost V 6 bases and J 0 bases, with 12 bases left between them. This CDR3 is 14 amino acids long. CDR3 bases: TGTGCCAGCAGCACCGGACCGCTCTCCTACGAGCAGTACTTC. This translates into CASSTGPLSYEQYF.

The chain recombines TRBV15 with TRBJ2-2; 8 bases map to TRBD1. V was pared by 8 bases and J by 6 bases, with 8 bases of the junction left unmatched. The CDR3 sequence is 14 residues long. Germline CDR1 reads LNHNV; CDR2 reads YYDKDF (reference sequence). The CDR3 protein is CATAPHRGAGELFF. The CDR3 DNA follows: TGTGCCACCGCCCCCCACAGGGGGGCCGGGGAGCTGTTTTTT.

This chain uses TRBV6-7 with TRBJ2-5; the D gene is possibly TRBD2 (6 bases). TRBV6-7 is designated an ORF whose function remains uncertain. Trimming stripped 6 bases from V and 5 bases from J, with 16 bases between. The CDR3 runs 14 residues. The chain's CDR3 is CASSPGRDRETQYF. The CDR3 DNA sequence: TGTGCCAGCAGCCCCGGGCGGGATCGGGAGACCCAGTACTTC.

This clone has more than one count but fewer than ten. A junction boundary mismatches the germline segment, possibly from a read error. This CDR3 reads CASSLDLGGTDTQYF. The CDR3 bases are TGTGCCAGCAGCTTGGACCTGGGGGGCACGGATACGCAGTATTTT. The chain is built from TRBV7-8 and TRBJ2-3; D assignment may be TRBD1 or TRBD2 (6 bases each). The CDR3 runs 15 residues. Germline V gene data show CDR1 as SGHVS and CDR2 as FQNEAQ.

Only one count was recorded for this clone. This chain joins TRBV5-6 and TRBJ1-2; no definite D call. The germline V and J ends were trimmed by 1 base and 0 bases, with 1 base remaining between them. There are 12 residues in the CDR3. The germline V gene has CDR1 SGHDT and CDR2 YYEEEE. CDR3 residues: CASSLPNYGYTF. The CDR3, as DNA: TGTGCCAGCAGCTTGCCTAACTATGGCTACACCTTC.

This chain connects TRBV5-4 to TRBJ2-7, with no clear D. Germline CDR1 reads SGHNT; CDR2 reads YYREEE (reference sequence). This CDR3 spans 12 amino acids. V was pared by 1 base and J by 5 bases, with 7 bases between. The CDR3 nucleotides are TGTGCCAGCAGCTTGAAGGGAAACGAGCAGTACTTC. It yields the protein CASSLKGNEQYF. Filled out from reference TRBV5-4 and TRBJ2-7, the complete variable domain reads ETGVTQSPTHLIKTRGQQVTLRCSSQSGHNTVSWYQQALGQGPQFIFQYYREEENGRGNFPPRFSGLQFPNYSSELNVNALELDDSALYLCASSLKGNEQYFGPGTRLTVT.

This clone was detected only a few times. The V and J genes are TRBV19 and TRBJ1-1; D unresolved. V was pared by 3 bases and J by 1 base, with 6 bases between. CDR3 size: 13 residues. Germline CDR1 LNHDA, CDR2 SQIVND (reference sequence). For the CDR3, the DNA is TGTGCCAGTAGTATGGGCAGGAACACTGAAGCTTTCTTT. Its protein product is CASSMGRNTEAFF.

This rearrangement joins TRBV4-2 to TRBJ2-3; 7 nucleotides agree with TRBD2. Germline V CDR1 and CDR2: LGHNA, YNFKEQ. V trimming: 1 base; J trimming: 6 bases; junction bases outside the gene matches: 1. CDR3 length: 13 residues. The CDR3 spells CASSQVRGDTQYF. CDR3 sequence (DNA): TGTGCCAGCAGCCAAGTGCGGGGGGATACGCAGTATTTT.

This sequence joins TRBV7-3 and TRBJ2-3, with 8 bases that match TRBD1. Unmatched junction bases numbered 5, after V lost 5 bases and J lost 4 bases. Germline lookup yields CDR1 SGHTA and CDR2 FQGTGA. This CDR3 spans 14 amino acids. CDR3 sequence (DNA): TGTGCCAGCAGCACCTTACAGGGGGCAGATACGCAGTATTTT. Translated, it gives CASSTLQGADTQYF.

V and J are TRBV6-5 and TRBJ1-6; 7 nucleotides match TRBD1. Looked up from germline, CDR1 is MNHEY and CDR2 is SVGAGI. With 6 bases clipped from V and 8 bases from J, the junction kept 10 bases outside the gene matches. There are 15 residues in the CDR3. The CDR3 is CASRPGQAKHSPLHF. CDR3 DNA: TGTGCCAGCAGGCCCGGACAGGCTAAGCATTCACCCCTCCACTTT.

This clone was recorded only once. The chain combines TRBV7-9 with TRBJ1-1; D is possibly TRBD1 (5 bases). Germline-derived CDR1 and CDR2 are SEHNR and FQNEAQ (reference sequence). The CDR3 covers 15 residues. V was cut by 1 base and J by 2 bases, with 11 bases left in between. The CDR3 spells CASSLGLWGNTEAFF. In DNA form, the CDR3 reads TGTGCCAGCAGCTTAGGTTTGTGGGGCAACACTGAAGCTTTCTTT.

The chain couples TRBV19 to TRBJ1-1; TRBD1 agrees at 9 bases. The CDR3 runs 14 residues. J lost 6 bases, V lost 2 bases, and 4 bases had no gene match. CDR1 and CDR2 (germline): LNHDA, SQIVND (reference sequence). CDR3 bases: TGTGCCAGTAGTATAACAGGGGGCAGCGCTGAAGCTTTCTTT. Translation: CASSITGGSAEAFF.

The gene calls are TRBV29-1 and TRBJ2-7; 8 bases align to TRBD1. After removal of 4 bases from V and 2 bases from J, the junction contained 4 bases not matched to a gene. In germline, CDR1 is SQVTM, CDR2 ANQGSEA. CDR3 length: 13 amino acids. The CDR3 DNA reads TGCAGCGTTGGGACAGGGAAACCCTACGAGCAGTACTTC. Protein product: CSVGTGKPYEQYF.

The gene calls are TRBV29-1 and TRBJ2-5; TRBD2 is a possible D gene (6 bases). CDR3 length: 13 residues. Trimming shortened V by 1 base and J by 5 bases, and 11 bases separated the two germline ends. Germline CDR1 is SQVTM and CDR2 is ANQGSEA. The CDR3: CSVEVGLAETQYF. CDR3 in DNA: TGCAGCGTTGAAGTAGGGCTAGCGGAGACCCAGTACTTC. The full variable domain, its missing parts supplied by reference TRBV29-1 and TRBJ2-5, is SAVISQKPSRDICQRGTSLTIQCQVDSQVTMMFWYRQQPGQSLTLIATANQGSEATYESGFVIDKFPISRPNLTFSTLTVSNMSPEDSSIYLCSVEVGLAETQYFGPGTRLLVL.

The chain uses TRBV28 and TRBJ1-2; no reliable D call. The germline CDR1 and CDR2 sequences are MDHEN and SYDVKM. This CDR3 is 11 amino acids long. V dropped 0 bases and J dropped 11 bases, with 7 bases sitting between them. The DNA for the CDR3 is TGTGCCAGCAGTTTATGGCTGGAGTACACCTTC. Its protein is CASSLWLEYTF.

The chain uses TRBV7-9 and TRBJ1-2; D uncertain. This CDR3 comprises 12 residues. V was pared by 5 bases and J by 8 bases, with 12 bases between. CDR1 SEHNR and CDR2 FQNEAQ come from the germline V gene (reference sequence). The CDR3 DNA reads TGTGCCAGCAGCGATGTGGGCCACGGCTACACCTTC. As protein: CASSDVGHGYTF.

As DNA, the CDR3 is TGTGCCAGCAGCGTAGGAACCGATGGAAACACCATATATTTT. This gives the protein CASSVGTDGNTIYF. The rearrangement links TRBV9 to TRBJ1-3; D is uncertain. Per germline, CDR1 SGDLS and CDR2 YYNGEE. V lost 0 bases and J 3 bases, leaving 7 bases between the germline ends. The CDR3 covers 14 residues. Looking up the rest from reference TRBV9 and TRBJ1-3 gives the full variable domain: DSGVTQTPKHLITATGQRVTLRCSPRSGDLSVYWYQQSLDQGLQFLIQYYNGEERAKGNILERFSAQQFPDLHSELNLSSLELGDSALYFCASSVGTDGNTIYFGEGSWLTVV.

In DNA, the CDR3 is TGTGCCAGCAGCCCGTTGCGCGGGCCCACAGATACGCAGTATTTT. Amino acids: CASSPLRGPTDTQYF. The V and J genes are TRBV7-9 and TRBJ2-3; TRBD2 is a possible D gene (5 bases). The CDR3 contains 15 residues. Germline CDR1 and CDR2: SEHNR and FQNEAQ (reference sequence). V dropped 5 bases and J dropped 2 bases, with 14 bases sitting between them.

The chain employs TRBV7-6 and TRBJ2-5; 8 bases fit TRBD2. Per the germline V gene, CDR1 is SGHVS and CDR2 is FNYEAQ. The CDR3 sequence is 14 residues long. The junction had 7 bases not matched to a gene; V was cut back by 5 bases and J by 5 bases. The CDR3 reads CASSPGLAGETQYF. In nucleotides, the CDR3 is TGTGCCAGCAGCCCGGGGCTAGCGGGCGAGACCCAGTACTTC.

The CDR3 DNA reads as TGTGCCAGCGGCCCGGGACAGGGCTATGGCTACACCTTC. Amino acid sequence: CASGPGQGYGYTF. V usage is TRBV25-1 and J usage is TRBJ1-2; 9 bases align to TRBD1. Germline V lookup: CDR1 MGHDK, CDR2 SYGVNS. The V gene end was trimmed by 8 bases and the J gene end by 4 bases; junction bases not matched to a gene: 5. The CDR3 is 13 amino acids.

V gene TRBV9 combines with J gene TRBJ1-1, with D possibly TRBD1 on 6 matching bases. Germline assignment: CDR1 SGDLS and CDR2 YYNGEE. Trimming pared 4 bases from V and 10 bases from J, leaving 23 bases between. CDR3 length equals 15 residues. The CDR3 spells CASSPTGLGDAGAFF. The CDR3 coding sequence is TGTGCCAGCAGCCCCACAGGGTTAGGGGACGCTGGAGCTTTCTTT.

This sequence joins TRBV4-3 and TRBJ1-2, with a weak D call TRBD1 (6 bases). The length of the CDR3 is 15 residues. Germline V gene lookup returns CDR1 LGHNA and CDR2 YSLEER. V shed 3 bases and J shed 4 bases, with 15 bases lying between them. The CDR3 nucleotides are TGCGCCAGCAGCCAGGACCTACAGGGCACCTATGGCTACACCTTC. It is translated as CASSQDLQGTYGYTF.